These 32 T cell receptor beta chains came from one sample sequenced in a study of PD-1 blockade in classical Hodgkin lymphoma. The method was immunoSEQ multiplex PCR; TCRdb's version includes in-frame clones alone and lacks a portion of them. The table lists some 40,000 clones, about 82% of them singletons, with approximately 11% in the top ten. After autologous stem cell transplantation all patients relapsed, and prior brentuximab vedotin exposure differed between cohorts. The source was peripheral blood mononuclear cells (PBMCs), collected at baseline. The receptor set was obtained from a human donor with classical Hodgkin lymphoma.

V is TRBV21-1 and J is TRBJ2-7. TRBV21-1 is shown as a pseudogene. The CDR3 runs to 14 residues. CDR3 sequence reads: CASSKYGTPYEQYF. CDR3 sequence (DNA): TGTGCCAGCAGCAAATATGGGACCCCTTACGAGCAGTACTTC.

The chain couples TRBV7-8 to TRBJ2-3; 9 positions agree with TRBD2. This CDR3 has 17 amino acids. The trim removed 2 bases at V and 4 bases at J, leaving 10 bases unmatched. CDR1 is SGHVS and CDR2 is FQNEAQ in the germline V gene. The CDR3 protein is CASSLLVPSGTSDTQYF. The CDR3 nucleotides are TGTGCCAGCAGCTTATTAGTTCCTAGCGGGACCTCAGATACGCAGTATTTT.

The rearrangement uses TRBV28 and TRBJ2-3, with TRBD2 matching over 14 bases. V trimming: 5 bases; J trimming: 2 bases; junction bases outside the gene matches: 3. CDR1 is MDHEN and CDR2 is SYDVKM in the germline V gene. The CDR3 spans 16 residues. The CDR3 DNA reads TGTGCCAGCAGTCCGGGACTAGCGGGGGACACAGATACGCAGTATTTT. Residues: CASSPGLAGDTDTQYF.

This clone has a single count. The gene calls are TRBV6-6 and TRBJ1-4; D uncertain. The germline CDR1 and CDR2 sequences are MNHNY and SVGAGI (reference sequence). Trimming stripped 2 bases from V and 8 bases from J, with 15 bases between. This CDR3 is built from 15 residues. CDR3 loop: CASSYRNSLQEKLFF. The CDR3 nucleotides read TGTGCCAGCAGTTACCGGAACAGTCTCCAGGAAAAACTGTTTTTT.

CDR3 residues: CASSQGTGVAYEQYF. The CDR3, as DNA: TGTGCCAGTAGCCAGGGGACAGGGGTAGCCTACGAGCAGTACTTC. The V and J genes are TRBV19 and TRBJ2-7; TRBD1 aligns across 10 bases. Germline-derived CDR1 and CDR2 are LNHDA and SQIVND (reference sequence). There are 15 residues in the CDR3. Trimming took 6 bases from V and 2 from J; bases not matched to a gene: 7.

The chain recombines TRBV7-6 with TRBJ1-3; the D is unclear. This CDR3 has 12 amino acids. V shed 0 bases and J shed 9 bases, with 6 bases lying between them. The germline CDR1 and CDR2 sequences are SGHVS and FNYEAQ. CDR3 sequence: CASSLAGFTIYF. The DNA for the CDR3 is TGTGCCAGCAGCTTAGCTGGGTTCACCATATATTTT.

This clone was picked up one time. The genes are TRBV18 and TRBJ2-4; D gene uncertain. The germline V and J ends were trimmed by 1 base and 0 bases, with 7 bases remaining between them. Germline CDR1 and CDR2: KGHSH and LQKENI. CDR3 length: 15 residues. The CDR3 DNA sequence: TGTGCCAGCTCACCACTCGCCGTAGCCAAAAACATTCAGTACTTC. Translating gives CASSPLAVAKNIQYF.

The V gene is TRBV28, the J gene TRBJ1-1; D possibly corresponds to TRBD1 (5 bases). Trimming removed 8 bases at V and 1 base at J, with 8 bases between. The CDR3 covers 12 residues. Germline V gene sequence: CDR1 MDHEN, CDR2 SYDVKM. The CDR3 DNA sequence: TGTGCCAGCGTCGGACAGAACACTGAAGCTTTCTTT. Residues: CASVGQNTEAFF.

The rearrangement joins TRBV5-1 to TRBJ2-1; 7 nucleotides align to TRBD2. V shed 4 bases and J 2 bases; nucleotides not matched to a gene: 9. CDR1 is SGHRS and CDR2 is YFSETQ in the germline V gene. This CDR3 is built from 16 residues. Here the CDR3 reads CASSPSSGNTYNEQFF. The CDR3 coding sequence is TGCGCCAGCAGCCCCTCGAGCGGGAACACCTACAATGAGCAGTTCTTC.

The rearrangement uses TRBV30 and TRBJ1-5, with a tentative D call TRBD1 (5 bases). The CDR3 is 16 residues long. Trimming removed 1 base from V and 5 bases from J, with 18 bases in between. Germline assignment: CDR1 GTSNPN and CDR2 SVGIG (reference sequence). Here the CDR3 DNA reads TGTGCCTGGAGTGACCGACAGATTATGCGTGATCAGCCCCAGCATTTT. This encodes CAWSDRQIMRDQPQHF.

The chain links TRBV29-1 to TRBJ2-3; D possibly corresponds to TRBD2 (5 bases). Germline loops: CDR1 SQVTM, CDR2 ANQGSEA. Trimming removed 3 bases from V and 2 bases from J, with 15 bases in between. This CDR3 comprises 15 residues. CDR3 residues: CSVEGSSGPTDTQYF. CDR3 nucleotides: TGCAGCGTTGAGGGCTCAAGCGGACCCACAGATACGCAGTATTTT.

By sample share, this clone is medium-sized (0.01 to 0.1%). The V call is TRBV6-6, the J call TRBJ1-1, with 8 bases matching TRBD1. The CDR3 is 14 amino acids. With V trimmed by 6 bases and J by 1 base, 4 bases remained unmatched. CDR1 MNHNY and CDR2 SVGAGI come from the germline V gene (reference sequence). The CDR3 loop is CASSYRGRNTEAFF. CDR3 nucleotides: TGTGCCAGCAGCTACAGGGGGAGGAACACTGAAGCTTTCTTT.

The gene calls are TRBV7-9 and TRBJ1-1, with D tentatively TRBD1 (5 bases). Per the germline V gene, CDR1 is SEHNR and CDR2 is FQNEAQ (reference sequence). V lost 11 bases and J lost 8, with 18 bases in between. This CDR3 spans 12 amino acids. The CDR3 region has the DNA TGTGCCCTGTCTGGGGCCTCGGAAGAAGCTTTCTTT. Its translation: CALSGASEEAFF. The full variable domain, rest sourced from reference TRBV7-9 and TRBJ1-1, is DTGVSQNPRHKITKRGQNVTFRCDPISEHNRLYWYRQTLGQGPEFLTYFQNEAQLEKSRLLSDRFSAERPKGSFSTLEIQRTEQGDSAMYLCALSGASEEAFFGQGTRLTVV.

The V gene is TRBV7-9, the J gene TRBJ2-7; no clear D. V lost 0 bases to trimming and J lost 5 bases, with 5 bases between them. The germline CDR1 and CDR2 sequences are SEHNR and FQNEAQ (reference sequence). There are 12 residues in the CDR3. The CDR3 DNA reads TGTGCCAGCAGCTTAGCGAAGAACGAGCAGTACTTC. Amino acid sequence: CASSLAKNEQYF.

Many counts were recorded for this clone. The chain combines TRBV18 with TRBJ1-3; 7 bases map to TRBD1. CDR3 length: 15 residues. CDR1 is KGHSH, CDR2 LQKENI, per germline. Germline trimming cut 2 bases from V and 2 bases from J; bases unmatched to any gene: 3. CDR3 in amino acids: CASSPTTGAGNTIYF. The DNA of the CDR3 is TGTGCCAGCTCACCAACTACAGGGGCTGGAAACACCATATATTTT.

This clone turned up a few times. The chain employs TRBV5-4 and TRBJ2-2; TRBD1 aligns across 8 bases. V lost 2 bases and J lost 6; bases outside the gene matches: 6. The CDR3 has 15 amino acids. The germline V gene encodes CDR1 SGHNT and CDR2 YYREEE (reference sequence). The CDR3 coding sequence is TGTGCCAGCAGCTTACAGGGGGTTAAGTCCGGGGAGCTGTTTTTT. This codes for CASSLQGVKSGELFF.

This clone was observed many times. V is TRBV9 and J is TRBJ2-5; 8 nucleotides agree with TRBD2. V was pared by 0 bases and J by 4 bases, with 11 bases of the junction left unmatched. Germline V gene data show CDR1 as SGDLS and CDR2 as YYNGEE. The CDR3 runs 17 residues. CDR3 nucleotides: TGTGCCAGCAGCGTAGCCCTCTATCCCGCGGGAGGAGAGACCCAGTACTTC. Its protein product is CASSVALYPAGGETQYF.

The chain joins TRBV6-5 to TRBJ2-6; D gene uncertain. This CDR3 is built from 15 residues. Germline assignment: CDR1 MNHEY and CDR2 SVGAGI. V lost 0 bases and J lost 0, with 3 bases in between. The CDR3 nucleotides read TGTGCCAGCAGTTACTCACACTCTGGGGCCAACGTCCTGACTTTC. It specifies CASSYSHSGANVLTF.

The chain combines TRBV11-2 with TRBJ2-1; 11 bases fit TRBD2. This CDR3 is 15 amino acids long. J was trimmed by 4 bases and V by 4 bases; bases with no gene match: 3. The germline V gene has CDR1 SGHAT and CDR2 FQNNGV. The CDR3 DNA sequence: TGTGCCAGCAGCTCTAGCGGGAGGCCTTACAATGAGCAGTTCTTC. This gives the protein CASSSSGRPYNEQFF. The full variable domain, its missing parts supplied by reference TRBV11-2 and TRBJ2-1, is EAGVAQSPRYKIIEKRQSVAFWCNPISGHATLYWYQQILGQGPKLLIQFQNNGVVDDSQLPKDRFSAERLKGVDSTLKIQPAKLEDSAVYLCASSSSGRPYNEQFFGPGTRLTVL.

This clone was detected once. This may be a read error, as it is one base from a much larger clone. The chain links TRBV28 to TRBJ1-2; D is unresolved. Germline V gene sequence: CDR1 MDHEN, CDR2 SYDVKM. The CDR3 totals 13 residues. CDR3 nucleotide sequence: TGTACCAGCAGTTTACGCCCCTGGAATGGCTACACCTTC. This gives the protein CTSSLRPWNGYTF.

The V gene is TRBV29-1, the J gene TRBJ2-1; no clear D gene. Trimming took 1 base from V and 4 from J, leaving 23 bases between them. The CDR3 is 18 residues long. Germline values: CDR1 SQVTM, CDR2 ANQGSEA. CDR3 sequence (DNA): TGCAGCGTTGAAGGGTGGAATAGGGCCCCCTACTATTACAATGAGCAGTTCTTC. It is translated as CSVEGWNRAPYYYNEQFF.

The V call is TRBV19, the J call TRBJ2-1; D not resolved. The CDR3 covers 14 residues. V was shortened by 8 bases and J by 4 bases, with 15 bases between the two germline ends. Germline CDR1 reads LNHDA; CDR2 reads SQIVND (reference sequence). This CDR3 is CASSPPSAYNEQFF. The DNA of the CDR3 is TGTGCCAGTTCCCCACCCAGTGCATACAATGAGCAGTTCTTC.

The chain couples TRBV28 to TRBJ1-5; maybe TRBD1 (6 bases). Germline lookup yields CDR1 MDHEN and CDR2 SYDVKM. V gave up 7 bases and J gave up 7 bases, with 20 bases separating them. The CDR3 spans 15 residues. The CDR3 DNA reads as TGTGCCAGCAACAGAGGGGGGGGGTTAAAACAGCCCCAGCATTTT. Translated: CASNRGGGLKQPQHF. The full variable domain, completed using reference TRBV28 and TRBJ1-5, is DVKVTQSSRYLVKRTGEKVFLECVQDMDHENMFWYRQDPGLGLRLIYFSYDVKMKEKGDIPEGYSVSREKKERFSLILESASTNQTSMYLCASNRGGGLKQPQHFGDGTRLSIL.

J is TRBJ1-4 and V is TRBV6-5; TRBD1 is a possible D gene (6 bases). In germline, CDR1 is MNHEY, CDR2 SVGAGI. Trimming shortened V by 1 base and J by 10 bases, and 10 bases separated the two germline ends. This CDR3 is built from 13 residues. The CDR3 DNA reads TGTGCCAGCAGTTACTTACAGGGCGGAAAACTGTTTTTT. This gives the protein CASSYLQGGKLFF.

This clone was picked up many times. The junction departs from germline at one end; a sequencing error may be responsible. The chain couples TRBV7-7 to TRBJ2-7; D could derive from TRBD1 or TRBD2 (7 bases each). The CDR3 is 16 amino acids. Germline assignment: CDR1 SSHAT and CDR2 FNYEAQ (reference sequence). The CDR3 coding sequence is TGTGCTAGCAGCGGGGACAGCGCTCCACTTGGCTACGAGCAGTACTTC. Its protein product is CASSGDSAPLGYEQYF.

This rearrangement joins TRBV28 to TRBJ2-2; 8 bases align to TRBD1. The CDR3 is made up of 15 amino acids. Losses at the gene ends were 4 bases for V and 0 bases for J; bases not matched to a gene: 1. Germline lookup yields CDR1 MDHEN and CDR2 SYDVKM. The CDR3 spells CASSSTGANTGELFF. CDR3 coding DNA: TGTGCCAGCAGTTCGACAGGGGCGAACACCGGGGAGCTGTTTTTT.

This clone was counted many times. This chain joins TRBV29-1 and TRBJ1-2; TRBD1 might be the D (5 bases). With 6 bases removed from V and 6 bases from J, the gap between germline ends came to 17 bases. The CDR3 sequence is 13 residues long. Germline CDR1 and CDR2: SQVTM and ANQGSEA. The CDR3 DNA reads TGCAGCGTGGGGGAACACTCAGAGGATGGCTACACCTTC. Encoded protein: CSVGEHSEDGYTF.

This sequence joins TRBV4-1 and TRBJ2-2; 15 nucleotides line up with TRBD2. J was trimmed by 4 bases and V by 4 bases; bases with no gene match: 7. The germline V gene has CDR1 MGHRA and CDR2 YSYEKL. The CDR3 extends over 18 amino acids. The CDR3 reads CASSRGLAGGPGTGELFF. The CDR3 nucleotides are TGCGCCAGCAGCCGTGGACTAGCGGGAGGGCCGGGCACCGGGGAGCTGTTTTTT.

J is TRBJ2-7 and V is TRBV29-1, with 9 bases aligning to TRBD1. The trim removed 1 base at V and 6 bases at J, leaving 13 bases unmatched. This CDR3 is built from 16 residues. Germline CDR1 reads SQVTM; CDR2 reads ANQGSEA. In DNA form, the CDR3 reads TGCAGCGTTGAAGCTCTGTCCGGGACAGGGCCGGGCGAGCAGTACTTC. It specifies CSVEALSGTGPGEQYF.

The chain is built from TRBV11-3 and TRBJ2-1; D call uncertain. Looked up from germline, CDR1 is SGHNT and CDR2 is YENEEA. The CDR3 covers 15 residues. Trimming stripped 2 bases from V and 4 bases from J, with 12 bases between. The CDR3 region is CASSLQTQVYNEQFF. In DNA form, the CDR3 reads TGTGCCAGCAGCTTACAAACTCAAGTTTACAATGAGCAGTTCTTC.

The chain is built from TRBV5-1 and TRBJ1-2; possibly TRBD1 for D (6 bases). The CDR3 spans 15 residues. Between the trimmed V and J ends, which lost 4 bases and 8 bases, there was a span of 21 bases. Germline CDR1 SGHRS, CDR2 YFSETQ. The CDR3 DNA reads TGCGCCAGCAGCCAACAGGGAGGCAGAACTATCGGCTACACCTTC. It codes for CASSQQGGRTIGYTF. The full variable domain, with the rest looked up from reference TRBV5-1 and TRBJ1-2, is KAGVTQTPRYLIKTRGQQVTLSCSPISGHRSVSWYQQTPGQGLQFLFEYFSETQRNKGNFPGRFSGRQFSNSRSEMNVSTLELGDSALYLCASSQQGGRTIGYTFGSGTRLTVV.

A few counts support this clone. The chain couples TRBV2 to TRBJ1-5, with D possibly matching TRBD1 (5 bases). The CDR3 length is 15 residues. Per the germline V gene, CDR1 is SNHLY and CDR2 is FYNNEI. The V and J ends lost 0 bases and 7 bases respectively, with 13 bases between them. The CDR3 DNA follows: TGTGCCAGCAGTGAAGCGCATGGCAGGGAACAGCCCCAGCATTTT. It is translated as CASSEAHGREQPQHF.